This passage covers 18 T cell receptor beta chains from one sample sequenced in a study of shared clonotypes between healthy human individuals. Method: immunoSEQ multiplex PCR; TCRdb's copy keeps in-frame clones and lacks some. The table shows over 2 million clones, with less than 95% occurring only once. CD45RO-negative, CCR7-positively selected cells formed the naive CD8 fraction, excluding terminally differentiated effector memory CD45RA+ cells. Sequenced input: naive CD8+ T cells sorted from blood. All receptors come from a man aged 18-30 years in good health.

Only one count was recorded for this clone. V and J are TRBV4-1 and TRBJ1-2; no reliable D call. Germline V CDR1 and CDR2: MGHRA, YSYEKL. The ends were cut back, 4 bases at V and 2 bases at J, with 17 bases in the middle. This CDR3 has 16 residues. The CDR3 region is CASSPRDGPVNYGYTF. Here the CDR3 DNA reads TGCGCCAGCAGCCCCCGTGATGGGCCCGTAAACTATGGCTACACCTTC.

The V gene is TRBV7-9, the J gene TRBJ2-1, with D unclear. Germline V lookup: CDR1 SEHNR, CDR2 FQNEAQ (reference sequence). CDR3 size: 13 residues. Trimming cost V 0 bases and J 7 bases, with 7 bases left between them. The CDR3 sequence is CASSLALTNEQFF. CDR3 nucleotide sequence: TGTGCCAGCAGCTTAGCGCTAACAAATGAGCAGTTCTTC.

This clone was counted once. The rearrangement links TRBV7-8 to TRBJ2-7; TRBD1 matches 12 bases. With V trimmed by 4 bases and J by 5 bases, 6 bases remained unmatched. The length of the CDR3 is 15 residues. CDR1 is SGHVS, CDR2 FQNEAQ, per germline. The CDR3 loop is CASSSSGTGGNEQYF. DNA of the CDR3: TGTGCCAGCAGCTCATCAGGGACAGGGGGCAACGAGCAGTACTTC. Using reference TRBV7-8 and TRBJ2-7 for the parts outside the CDR3, the full variable domain is GAGVSQSPRYKVAKRGQDVALRCDPISGHVSLFWYQQALGQGPEFLTYFQNEAQLDKSGLPSDRFFAERPEGSVSTLKIQRTQQEDSAVYLCASSSSGTGGNEQYFGPGTRLTVT.

The chain uses TRBV13 and TRBJ2-5; D is possibly TRBD1 or TRBD2 (6 bases each). V shed 1 base and J shed 3 bases, with 9 bases lying between them. CDR1 PRHDT and CDR2 FYEKMQ come from the germline V gene (reference sequence). This CDR3 comprises 14 residues. The DNA of the CDR3 is TGTGCCAGCAGCTTAGCGGGGGCGAAAGAGACCCAGTACTTC. It specifies CASSLAGAKETQYF. Combining the CDR3 with reference TRBV13 and TRBJ2-5 gives the whole variable domain AAGVIQSPRHLIKEKRETATLKCYPIPRHDTVYWYQQGPGQDPQFLISFYEKMQSDKGSIPDRFSAQQFSDYHSELNMSSLELGDSALYFCASSLAGAKETQYFGPGTRLLVL.

V gene TRBV10-2 combines with J gene TRBJ2-7; TRBD2 agrees at 9 bases. The CDR3 is made up of 14 amino acids. The ends lost 5 bases at V and 3 bases at J; junction bases unmatched: 5. Germline lookup yields CDR1 WSHSY and CDR2 SAAADI. The CDR3 loop reads CASSFPSGNYEQYF. In nucleotides, the CDR3 is TGCGCCAGCAGTTTTCCTAGCGGGAACTACGAGCAGTACTTC.

With respect to this clone: Other DNA sequences of this sample code for an identical CDR3. This rearrangement joins TRBV19 to TRBJ2-7; perhaps TRBD1 as D (5 bases). V dropped 6 bases and J dropped 3 bases, with 9 bases sitting between them. This CDR3 is 12 amino acids long. Germline V CDR1 and CDR2: LNHDA, SQIVND (reference sequence). DNA for the CDR3: TGTGCCAGTAGCGCTGACAGCTACGAGCAGTACTTC. Protein sequence: CASSADSYEQYF. Together with reference TRBV19 and TRBJ2-7, the CDR3 gives the full variable domain: DGGITQSPKYLFRKEGQNVTLSCEQNLNHDAMYWYRQDPGQGLRLIYYSQIVNDFQKGDIAEGYSVSREKKESFPLTVTSAQKNPTAFYLCASSADSYEQYFGPGTRLTVT.

This rearrangement joins TRBV19 to TRBJ1-4, with a weak D call TRBD1 (5 bases). Germline-derived CDR1 and CDR2 are LNHDA and SQIVND (reference sequence). The germline V and J ends were trimmed by 5 bases and 7 bases, with 17 bases remaining between them. There are 15 residues in the CDR3. The CDR3 sequence is CASSPTAGSGEKLFF. The DNA of the CDR3 is TGTGCCAGTAGTCCTACAGCAGGGTCGGGTGAAAAACTGTTTTTT.

This rearrangement joins TRBV2 to TRBJ2-6, with 9 nucleotides matching TRBD1. Germline V CDR1 and CDR2: SNHLY, FYNNEI. V lost 6 bases and J lost 4; bases outside the gene matches: 13. This CDR3 has 18 residues. The CDR3 sequence is CASSLPEDRGKGANVLTF. The CDR3 DNA is TGTGCCAGCAGCCTCCCCGAGGACAGGGGTAAGGGGGCCAACGTCCTGACTTTC. The whole variable domain, filled in from reference TRBV2 and TRBJ2-6, reads EPEVTQTPSHQVTQMGQEVILRCVPISNHLYFYWYRQILGQKVEFLVSFYNNEISEKSEIFDDQFSVERPDGSNFTLKIRSTKLEDSAMYFCASSLPEDRGKGANVLTFGAGSRLTVL.

The chain combines TRBV7-9 with TRBJ2-1, with a tentative D call TRBD2 (5 bases). Germline V CDR1 and CDR2: SEHNR, FQNEAQ (reference sequence). The CDR3 has 17 residues. V was pared by 5 bases and J by 5 bases, with 22 bases between. As DNA, the CDR3 is TGTGCCAGCAGCACCGACTATGGATCGAGCCCCGACAATGAGCAGTTCTTC. Encoded protein: CASSTDYGSSPDNEQFF.

This sequence joins TRBV5-4 and TRBJ1-2, with TRBD1 as a possible D gene (5 bases). The CDR3 consists of 14 residues. From germline, CDR1 is SGHNT and CDR2 YYREEE (reference sequence). V dropped 0 bases and J dropped 3 bases, with 9 bases sitting between them. The CDR3: CASSLEGDYYGYTF. CDR3 DNA: TGTGCCAGCAGCTTGGAAGGGGACTACTATGGCTACACCTTC.

The chain recombines TRBV7-8 with TRBJ2-2, with a weak D call TRBD2 (6 bases). The germline CDR1 and CDR2 sequences are SGHVS and FQNEAQ. The ends were cut back, 6 bases at V and 10 bases at J, with 18 bases in the middle. CDR3 size: 14 residues. In DNA, the CDR3 is TGTGCCAGCAGTTACGGAGGAGGGGTCGAGGAGCTGTTTTTT. This sequence encodes CASSYGGGVEELFF. Filled out from reference TRBV7-8 and TRBJ2-2, the complete variable domain reads GAGVSQSPRYKVAKRGQDVALRCDPISGHVSLFWYQQALGQGPEFLTYFQNEAQLDKSGLPSDRFFAERPEGSVSTLKIQRTQQEDSAVYLCASSYGGGVEELFFGEGSRLTVL.

Comment on this clone: The germline gene is not matched at one end of the junction; a read error may be the cause. V gene TRBV9 combines with J gene TRBJ2-7; D is uncertain. The CDR3 is made up of 12 amino acids. Germline assignment: CDR1 SGDLS and CDR2 YYNGEE. The CDR3 nucleotides are TGTGCCAGCAGCTCCTCGGGCCCGGAGCAGGACTTC. Protein product: CASSSSGPEQDF.

The rearrangement joins TRBV30 to TRBJ2-7; 7 nucleotides match TRBD2. The trim removed 3 bases at V and 6 bases at J, leaving 11 bases unmatched. Germline CDR1 reads GTSNPN; CDR2 reads SVGIG (reference sequence). This CDR3 contains 14 residues. CDR3 protein: CAWSDITTGGEQYF. The CDR3 nucleotides read TGTGCCTGGAGCGACATTACGACGGGGGGCGAGCAGTACTTC.

The CDR3 loop reads CASSQLDGQETQYF. DNA of the CDR3: TGTGCCAGCAGCCAGCTGGACGGCCAAGAGACCCAGTACTTC. V and J are TRBV14 and TRBJ2-5; the D is unclear. Trimming removed 3 bases at V and 1 base at J, with 9 bases between. Germline V lookup: CDR1 SGHDN, CDR2 FVKESK. There are 14 residues in the CDR3.

This clone was observed a single time. The same CDR3 is also encoded by other DNA sequences in this sample. The chain has TRBV27 and TRBJ1-5, with TRBD1 identical over 7 bases. The CDR3 loop spans 14 amino acids. V was pared by 7 bases and J by 3 bases, with 6 bases of the junction left unmatched. From germline, CDR1 is MNHEY and CDR2 SMNVEV (reference sequence). CDR3 coding DNA: TGTGCCAGCAATACACAGGGGTCCAATCAGCCCCAGCATTTT. Translating it yields CASNTQGSNQPQHF.

The chain employs TRBV28 and TRBJ1-4; no clear D. Germline V gene sequence: CDR1 MDHEN, CDR2 SYDVKM. Between the trimmed V and J ends, which lost 5 bases and 3 bases, there was a span of 13 bases. This CDR3 is 15 amino acids long. The CDR3 DNA reads as TGTGCCAGCAGTCCCGCGGACGGATCTAATGAAAAACTGTTTTTT. Translating gives CASSPADGSNEKLFF.

The chain employs TRBV10-2 and TRBJ2-5; TRBD1 matches at 11 bases. V dropped 6 bases and J dropped 5; count of bases not matched to a gene: 8. This CDR3 comprises 15 residues. Germline V CDR1 and CDR2: WSHSY, SAAADI. The CDR3 nucleotides are TGCGCCAGCAGAAGGACAGGGGGCGAGGAGGAGACCCAGTACTTC. It yields the protein CASRRTGGEEETQYF.

This clone was found once. The same CDR3 is also encoded by other DNA sequences in this sample. The chain recombines TRBV19 with TRBJ2-5; TRBD2 is a possible D gene (6 bases). Germline assignment: CDR1 LNHDA and CDR2 SQIVND (reference sequence). V gave up 4 bases and J gave up 3 bases, with 9 bases separating them. The CDR3 totals 13 residues. CDR3 loop: CASSRDLEETQYF. The CDR3 DNA sequence: TGTGCCAGTAGTAGGGACTTGGAAGAGACCCAGTACTTC.